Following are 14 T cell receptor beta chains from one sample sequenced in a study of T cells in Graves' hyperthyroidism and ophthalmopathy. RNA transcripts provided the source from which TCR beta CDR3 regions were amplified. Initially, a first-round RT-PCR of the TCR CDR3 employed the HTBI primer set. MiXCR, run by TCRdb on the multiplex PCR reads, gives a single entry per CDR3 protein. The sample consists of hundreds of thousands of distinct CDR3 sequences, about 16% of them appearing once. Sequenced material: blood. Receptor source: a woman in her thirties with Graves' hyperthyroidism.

CDR3 in amino acids: CASSQVWGANEKLFF. CDR3 DNA: TGTGCCAGCAGCCAAGTTTGGGGGGCTAATGAAAAACTGTTTTTT. The chain is built from TRBV3-1 and TRBJ1-4, with D possibly being TRBD1 (5 bases). The CDR3 is 15 amino acids. V was pared by 1 base and J by 3 bases, with 9 bases between. The germline V gene has CDR1 LGHDT and CDR2 YNNKEL (reference sequence).

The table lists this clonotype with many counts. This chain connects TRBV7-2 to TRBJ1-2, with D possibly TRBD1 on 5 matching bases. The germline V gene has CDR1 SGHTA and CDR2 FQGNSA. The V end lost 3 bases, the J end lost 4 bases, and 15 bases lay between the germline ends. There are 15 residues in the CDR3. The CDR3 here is CASSFTGLLSYGYTF. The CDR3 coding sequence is TGTGCCAGCAGCTTTACGGGACTACTCTCCTATGGCTACACCTTC.

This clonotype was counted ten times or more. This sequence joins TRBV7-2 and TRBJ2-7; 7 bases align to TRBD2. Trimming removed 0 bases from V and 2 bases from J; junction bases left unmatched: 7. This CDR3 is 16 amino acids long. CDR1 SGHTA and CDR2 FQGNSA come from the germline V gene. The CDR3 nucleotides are TGTGCCAGCAGCTTAGCTCGTCTAGCGGAAACCTACGAGCAGTACTTC. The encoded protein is CASSLARLAETYEQYF.

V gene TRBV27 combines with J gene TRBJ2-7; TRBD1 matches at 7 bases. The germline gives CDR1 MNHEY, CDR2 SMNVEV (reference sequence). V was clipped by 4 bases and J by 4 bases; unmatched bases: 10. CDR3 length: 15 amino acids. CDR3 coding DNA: TGTGCCAGCAGTTCAGACAGGGTTAGAGGGTACGAGCAGTACTTC. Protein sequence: CASSSDRVRGYEQYF.

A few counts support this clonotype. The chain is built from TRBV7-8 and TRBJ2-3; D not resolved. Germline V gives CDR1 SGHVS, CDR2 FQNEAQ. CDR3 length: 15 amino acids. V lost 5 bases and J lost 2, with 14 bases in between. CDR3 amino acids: CASSPIPQSTDTQYF. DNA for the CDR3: TGTGCCAGCAGCCCTATCCCTCAATCCACAGATACGCAGTATTTT.

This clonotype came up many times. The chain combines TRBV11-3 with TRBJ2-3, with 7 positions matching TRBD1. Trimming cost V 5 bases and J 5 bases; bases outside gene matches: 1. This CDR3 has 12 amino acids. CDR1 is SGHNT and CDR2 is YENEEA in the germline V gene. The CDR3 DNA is TGTGCCAGCAGCCGGACAGGAGATACGCAGTATTTT. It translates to CASSRTGDTQYF. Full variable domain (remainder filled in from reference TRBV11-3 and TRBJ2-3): EAGVVQSPRYKIIEKKQPVAFWCNPISGHNTLYWYLQNLGQGPELLIRYENEEAVDDSQLPKDRFSAERLKGVDSTLKIQPAELGDSAVYLCASSRTGDTQYFGPGTRLTVL.

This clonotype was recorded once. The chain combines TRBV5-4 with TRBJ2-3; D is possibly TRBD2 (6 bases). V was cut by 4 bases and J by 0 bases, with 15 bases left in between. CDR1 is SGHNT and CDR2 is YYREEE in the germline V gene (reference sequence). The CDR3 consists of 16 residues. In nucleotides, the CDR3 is TGTGCCAGCAGCACAGGAGGGCGGATAAGCACAGATACGCAGTATTTT. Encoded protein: CASSTGGRISTDTQYF.

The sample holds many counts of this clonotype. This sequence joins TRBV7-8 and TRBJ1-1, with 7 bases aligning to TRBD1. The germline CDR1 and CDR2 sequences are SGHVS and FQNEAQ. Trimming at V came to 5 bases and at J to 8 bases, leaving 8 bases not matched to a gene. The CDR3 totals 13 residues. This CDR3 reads CASSPRQGTEAFF. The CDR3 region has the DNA TGTGCCAGCAGCCCGAGACAGGGAACAGAAGCTTTCTTT.

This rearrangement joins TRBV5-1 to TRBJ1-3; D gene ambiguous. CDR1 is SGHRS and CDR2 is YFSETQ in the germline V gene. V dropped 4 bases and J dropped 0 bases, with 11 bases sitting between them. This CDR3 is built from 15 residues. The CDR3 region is CASSGRGTSGNTIYF. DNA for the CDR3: TGCGCCAGCAGCGGCCGCGGCACCTCTGGAAACACCATATATTTT.

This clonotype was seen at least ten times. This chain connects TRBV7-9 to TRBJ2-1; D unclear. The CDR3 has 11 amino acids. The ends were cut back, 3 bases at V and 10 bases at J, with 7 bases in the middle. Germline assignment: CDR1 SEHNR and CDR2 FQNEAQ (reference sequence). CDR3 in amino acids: CASSFGEEQFF. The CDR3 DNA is TGTGCCAGCAGCTTTGGCGAGGAGCAGTTCTTC.

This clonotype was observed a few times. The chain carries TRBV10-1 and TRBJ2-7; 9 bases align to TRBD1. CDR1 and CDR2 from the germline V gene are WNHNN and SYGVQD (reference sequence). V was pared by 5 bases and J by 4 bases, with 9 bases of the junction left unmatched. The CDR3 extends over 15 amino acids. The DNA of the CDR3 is TGCGCCAGCAGTTCCGAGACAGGGGGTGAATACGAGCAGTACTTC. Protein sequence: CASSSETGGEYEQYF.

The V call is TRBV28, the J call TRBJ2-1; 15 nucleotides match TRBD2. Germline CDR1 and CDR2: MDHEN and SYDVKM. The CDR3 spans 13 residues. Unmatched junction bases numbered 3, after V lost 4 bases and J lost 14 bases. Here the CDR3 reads CASSSGLAGGEFF. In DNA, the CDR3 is TGTGCCAGCAGTTCGGGACTAGCGGGAGGTGAGTTCTTC. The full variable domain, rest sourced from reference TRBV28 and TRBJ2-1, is DVKVTQSSRYLVKRTGEKVFLECVQDMDHENMFWYRQDPGLGLRLIYFSYDVKMKEKGDIPEGYSVSREKKERFSLILESASTNQTSMYLCASSSGLAGGEFFGPGTRLTVL.

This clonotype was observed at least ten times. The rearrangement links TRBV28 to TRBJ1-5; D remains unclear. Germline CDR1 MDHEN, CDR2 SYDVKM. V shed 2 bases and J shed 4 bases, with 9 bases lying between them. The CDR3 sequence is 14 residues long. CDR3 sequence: CASSLLFSNQPQHF. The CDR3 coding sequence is TGTGCCAGCAGTTTACTATTCTCGAATCAGCCCCAGCATTTT.

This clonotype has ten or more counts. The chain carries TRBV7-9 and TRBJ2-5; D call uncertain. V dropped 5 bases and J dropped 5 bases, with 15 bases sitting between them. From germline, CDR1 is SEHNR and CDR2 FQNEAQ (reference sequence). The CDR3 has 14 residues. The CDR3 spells CASSAVVGFETQYF. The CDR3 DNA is TGTGCCAGCAGCGCCGTCGTTGGGTTCGAGACCCAGTACTTC.